The source of this T cell receptor (beta chain) is a study of low-dose radiotherapy and immunotherapy resistance in tumors. Across the study: Every 2 weeks, cohort 1 got 0.5 Gy, reaching 6.5 Gy to the planning target volume. The regimen for patients comprised intravenous nivolumab 240 mg every two weeks plus intravenous ipilimumab 1 mg/kg every six weeks. Cohort 2 patients were irradiated with 1 Gy every two weeks, reaching 13 Gy over 26 weeks. One day prior to radiation and immunotherapy, intravenous cyclophosphamide at 200 mg/m2 was given, repeated every two weeks.

CDR1 SNHLY and CDR2 FYNNEI come from the germline V gene. The CDR3 loop spans 14 amino acids. V was cut by 8 bases and J by 1 base, with 12 bases left in between. Primers targeting TRAV and TRBV primed first-strand cDNA, covering alpha and beta chains. Amplification, which lasted 15 to 20 PCR cycles, used a constant-region primer and V-primer adapter to amplify TCRs. MiXCR was run by TCRdb on the reads, yielding one entry per CDR3 protein. The data contain 9,500 to 10,000 distinct CDR3 sequences, approximately 81% of them seen just once; the ten biggest clones take up about 1.5%. The receptor was derived from a human donor with advanced metastatic prostate, ovarian, gallbladder or colorectal cancer (not recorded which). This table probably holds off-target reads from a library built for another chain. The genes are TRBV2 and TRBJ1-5; D gene uncertain. CDR3 residues: CASGPSGSNQPQHF. The CDR3 DNA sequence: TGTGCCAGCGGACCGTCGGGGAGCAATCAGCCCCAGCATTTT.